These 5 T cell receptor beta chains came from one sample sequenced in a study of blood T cell repertoires in COVID-19 (dated by TCRdb to the early 2020s). The library was produced with the immunoSEQ multiplex PCR assay. Here the immuneACCESS table is served through TCRdb, limited to in-frame sequences with V and J called. Missing clones are a known gap in these copies; in checked studies unresolved V genes cover under half, and the rest lacks a known reason. The sample table holds about 170,000 clones, of which approximately 87% were seen once. 3% to 4.5% of the sample goes to the ten largest clones. Source material: peripheral blood. The receptor set was obtained from a man between 18 and 35 years old with active or convalescent COVID-19.

The rearrangement joins TRBV10-3 to TRBJ1-1; D is unclear. V was cut by 2 bases and J by 5 bases, with 12 bases left in between. Germline V gives CDR1 ENHRY, CDR2 SYGVKD. The CDR3 length is 14 residues. The CDR3 loop reads CAISETREGTEAFF. The CDR3, as DNA: TGTGCCATCAGTGAGACCCGGGAGGGAACTGAAGCTTTCTTT.

In this sample, this clone turned up once. This chain joins TRBV24-1 and TRBJ2-4; tentatively, D is TRBD1 (5 bases). Per the germline V gene, CDR1 is KGHDR and CDR2 is SFDVKD. Deletions cut 8 bases from V and 0 bases from J, with 19 bases between. The CDR3 consists of 17 residues. The DNA for the CDR3 is TGTGCCACCACACGGGCTTCAGGGCGTCTAGCCAAAAACATTCAGTACTTC. Translation gives CATTRASGRLAKNIQYF.

V is TRBV7-2 and J is TRBJ2-5; 10 bases are shared with TRBD2. V lost 0 bases to trimming and J lost 1 base; unmatched junction nucleotides: 2. Germline V CDR1 and CDR2: SGHTA, FQGNSA. This CDR3 comprises 16 residues. CDR3 residues: CASSLAASGGQETQYF. The CDR3, as DNA: TGTGCCAGCAGCTTAGCGGCTAGCGGGGGCCAAGAGACCCAGTACTTC.

The chain links TRBV24-1 to TRBJ2-3, with D possibly being TRBD2 (5 bases). Trimming stripped 6 bases from V and 0 bases from J, with 12 bases between. The CDR3 sequence is 15 residues long. Germline V gene lookup returns CDR1 KGHDR and CDR2 SFDVKD. DNA for the CDR3: TGTGCCACCAGTCTCGGGGTAGACAGCACAGATACGCAGTATTTT. This encodes CATSLGVDSTDTQYF.

The chain joins TRBV7-8 to TRBJ2-7; 14 bases map to TRBD2. The CDR3 is 16 residues long. After removal of 5 bases from V and 4 bases from J, the junction contained 7 bases not matched to a gene. Per the germline V gene, CDR1 is SGHVS and CDR2 is FQNEAQ. The CDR3 region is CASSVPGTSGSYEQYF. The CDR3 region has the DNA TGTGCCAGCAGCGTTCCCGGGACTAGCGGGAGTTACGAGCAGTACTTC.